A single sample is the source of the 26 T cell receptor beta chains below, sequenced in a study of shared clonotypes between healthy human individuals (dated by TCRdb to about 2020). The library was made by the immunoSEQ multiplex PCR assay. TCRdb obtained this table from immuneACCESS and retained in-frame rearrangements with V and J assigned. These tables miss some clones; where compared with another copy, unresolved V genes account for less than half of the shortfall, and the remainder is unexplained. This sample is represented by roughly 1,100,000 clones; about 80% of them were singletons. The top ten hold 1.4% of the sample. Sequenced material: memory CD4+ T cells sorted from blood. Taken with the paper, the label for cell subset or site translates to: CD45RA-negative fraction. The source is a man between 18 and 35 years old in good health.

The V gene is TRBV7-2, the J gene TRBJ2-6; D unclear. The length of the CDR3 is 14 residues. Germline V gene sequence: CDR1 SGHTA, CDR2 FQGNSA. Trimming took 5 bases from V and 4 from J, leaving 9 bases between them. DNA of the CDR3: TGTGCCAGCAGCCCCCAACCCGGGGCCAACGTCCTGACTTTC. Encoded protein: CASSPQPGANVLTF.

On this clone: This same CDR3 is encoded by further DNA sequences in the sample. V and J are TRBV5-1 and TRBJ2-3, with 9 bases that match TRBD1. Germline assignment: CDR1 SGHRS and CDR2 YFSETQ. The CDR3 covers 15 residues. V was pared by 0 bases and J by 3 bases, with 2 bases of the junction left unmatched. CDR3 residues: CASSLGGTGTDTQYF. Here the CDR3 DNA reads TGCGCCAGCAGCTTGGGCGGGACAGGGACAGATACGCAGTATTTT.

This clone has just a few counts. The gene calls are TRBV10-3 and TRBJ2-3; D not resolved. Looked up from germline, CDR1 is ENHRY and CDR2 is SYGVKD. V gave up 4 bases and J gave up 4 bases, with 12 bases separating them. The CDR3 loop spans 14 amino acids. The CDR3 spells CAISGMSSADTQYF. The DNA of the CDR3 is TGTGCCATCAGTGGCATGAGCAGTGCAGATACGCAGTATTTT.

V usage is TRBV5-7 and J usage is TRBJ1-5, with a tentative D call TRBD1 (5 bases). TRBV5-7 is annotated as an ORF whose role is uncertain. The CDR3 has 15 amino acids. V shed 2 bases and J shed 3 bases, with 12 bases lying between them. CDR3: CASSLHRRYNQPQHF. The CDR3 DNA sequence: TGTGCCAGCAGCTTACACAGGAGATACAATCAGCCCCAGCATTTT.

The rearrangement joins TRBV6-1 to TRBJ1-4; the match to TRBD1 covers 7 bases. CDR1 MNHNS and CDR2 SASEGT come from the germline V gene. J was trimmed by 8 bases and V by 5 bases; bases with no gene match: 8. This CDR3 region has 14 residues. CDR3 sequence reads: CASSTTGRDEKLFF. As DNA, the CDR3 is TGTGCCAGCAGTACGACAGGGAGGGACGAAAAACTGTTTTTT.

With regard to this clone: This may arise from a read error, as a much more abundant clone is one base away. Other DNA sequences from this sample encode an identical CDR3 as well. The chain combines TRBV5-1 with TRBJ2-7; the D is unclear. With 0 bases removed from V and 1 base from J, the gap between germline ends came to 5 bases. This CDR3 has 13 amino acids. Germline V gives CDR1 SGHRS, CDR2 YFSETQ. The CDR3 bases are TGCGCCAGCAGCTTGGGACAATCCTACGAGCAGTACTTC. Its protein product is CASSLGQSYEQYF.

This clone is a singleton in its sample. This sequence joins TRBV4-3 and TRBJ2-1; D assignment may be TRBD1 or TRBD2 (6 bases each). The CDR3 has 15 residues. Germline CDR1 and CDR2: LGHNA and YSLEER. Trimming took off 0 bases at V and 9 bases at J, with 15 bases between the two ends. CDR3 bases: TGCGCCAGCAGCCAAGATGGGGGCAGAGCGGGTGAGCAGTTCTTC. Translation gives CASSQDGGRAGEQFF.

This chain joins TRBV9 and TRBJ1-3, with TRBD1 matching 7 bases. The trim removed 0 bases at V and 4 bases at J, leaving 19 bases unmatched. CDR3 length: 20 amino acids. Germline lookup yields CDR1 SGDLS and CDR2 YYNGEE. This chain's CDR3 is CASSVETFGPGQRTGNTIYF. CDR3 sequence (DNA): TGTGCCAGCAGCGTAGAAACTTTTGGCCCGGGACAGCGGACGGGAAACACCATATATTTT.

The CDR3 region has the DNA TGCGCCAGCAGTAGATGGACTAGCGGGGGTTACAATGAGCAGTTCTTC. It encodes CASSRWTSGGYNEQFF. V gene TRBV10-2 combines with J gene TRBJ2-1; 13 bases are a match to TRBD2. J gave up 4 bases and V 5 bases, and 5 bases lay outside the gene matches. The germline V gene encodes CDR1 WSHSY and CDR2 SAAADI. This CDR3 has 16 amino acids.

CDR3 nucleotides: TGTGCCAGCAGCGTAGGGGAAACAGGGGATCAGCCCCAGCATTTT. It is translated as CASSVGETGDQPQHF. This chain connects TRBV9 to TRBJ1-5, with 7 bases that match TRBD1. The V and J ends lost 0 bases and 5 bases, in that order; junction bases with no gene match: 5. Germline CDR1 SGDLS, CDR2 YYNGEE. The CDR3 runs 15 residues.

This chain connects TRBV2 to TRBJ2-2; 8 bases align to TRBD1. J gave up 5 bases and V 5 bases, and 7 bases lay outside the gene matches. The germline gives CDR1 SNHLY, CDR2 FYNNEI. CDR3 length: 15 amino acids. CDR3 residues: CASSPAGTGTGELFF. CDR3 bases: TGTGCCAGCAGTCCCGCCGGGACAGGAACCGGGGAGCTGTTTTTT.

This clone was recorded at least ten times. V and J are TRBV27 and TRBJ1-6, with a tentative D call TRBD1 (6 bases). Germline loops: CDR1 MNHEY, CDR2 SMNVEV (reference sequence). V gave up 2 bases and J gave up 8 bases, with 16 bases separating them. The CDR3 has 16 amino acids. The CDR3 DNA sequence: TGTGCCAGCAGTTTACAACCCCCGGACAGTTATTCACCCCTCCACTTT. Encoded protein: CASSLQPPDSYSPLHF.

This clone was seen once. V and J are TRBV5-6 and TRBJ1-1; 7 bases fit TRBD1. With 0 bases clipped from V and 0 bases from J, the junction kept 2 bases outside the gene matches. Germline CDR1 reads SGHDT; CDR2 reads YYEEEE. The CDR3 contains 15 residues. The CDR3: CASSLGQGVNTEAFF. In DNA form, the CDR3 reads TGTGCCAGCAGCTTGGGCCAGGGGGTGAACACTGAAGCTTTCTTT.

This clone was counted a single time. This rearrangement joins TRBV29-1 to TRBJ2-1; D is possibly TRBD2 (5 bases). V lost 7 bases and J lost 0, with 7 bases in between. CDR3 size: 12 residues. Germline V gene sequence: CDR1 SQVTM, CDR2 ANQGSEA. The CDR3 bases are TGCAGCGCTGGGAGCTCCTACAATGAGCAGTTCTTC. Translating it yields CSAGSSYNEQFF.

In DNA form, the CDR3 reads TGTGCCTGGAGTAAGACAGGTCGGAGGACTGAAGCTTTCTTT. Amino acid sequence: CAWSKTGRRTEAFF. The chain couples TRBV30 to TRBJ1-1; tentatively, D is TRBD1 (6 bases). The V and J ends lost 2 bases and 5 bases respectively, with 15 bases between them. Germline V CDR1 and CDR2: GTSNPN, SVGIG (reference sequence). The CDR3 totals 14 residues. Full variable domain (missing parts from reference TRBV30 and TRBJ1-1): SQTIHQWPATLVQPVGSPLSLECTVEGTSNPNLYWYRQAAGRGLQLLFYSVGIGQISSEVPQNLSASRPQDRQFILSSKKLLLSDSGFYLCAWSKTGRRTEAFFGQGTRLTVV.

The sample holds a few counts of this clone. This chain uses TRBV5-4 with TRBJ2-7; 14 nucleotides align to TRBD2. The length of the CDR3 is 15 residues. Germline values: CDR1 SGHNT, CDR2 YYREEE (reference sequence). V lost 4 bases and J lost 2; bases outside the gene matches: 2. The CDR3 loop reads CASSEGLAGAYEQYF. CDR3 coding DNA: TGTGCCAGCAGCGAGGGACTAGCGGGAGCCTACGAGCAGTACTTC.

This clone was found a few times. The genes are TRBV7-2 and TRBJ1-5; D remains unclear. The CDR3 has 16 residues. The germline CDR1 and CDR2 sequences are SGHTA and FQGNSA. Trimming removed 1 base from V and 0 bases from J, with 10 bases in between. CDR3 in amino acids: CASSLVITSSNQPQHF. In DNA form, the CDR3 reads TGTGCCAGCAGCTTAGTGATTACTAGTAGCAATCAGCCCCAGCATTTT. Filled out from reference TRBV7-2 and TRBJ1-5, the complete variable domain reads GAGVSQSPSNKVTEKGKDVELRCDPISGHTALYWYRQSLGQGLEFLIYFQGNSAPDKSGLPSDRFSAERTGGSVSTLTIQRTQQEDSAVYLCASSLVITSSNQPQHFGDGTRLSIL.

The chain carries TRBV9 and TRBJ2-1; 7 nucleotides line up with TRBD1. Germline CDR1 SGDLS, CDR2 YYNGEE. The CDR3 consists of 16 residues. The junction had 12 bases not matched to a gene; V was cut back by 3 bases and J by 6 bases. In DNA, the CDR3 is TGTGCCAGCAGCGCGGTCGACAGGGCAAGTGGCAATGAGCAGTTCTTC. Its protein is CASSAVDRASGNEQFF.

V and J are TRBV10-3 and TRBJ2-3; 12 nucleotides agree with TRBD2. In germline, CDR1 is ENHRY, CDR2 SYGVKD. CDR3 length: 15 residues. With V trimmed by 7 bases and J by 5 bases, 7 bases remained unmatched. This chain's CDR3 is CAITRLAGEKDTQYF. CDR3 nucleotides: TGTGCCATCACCAGACTAGCGGGAGAAAAAGATACGCAGTATTTT.

In DNA form, the CDR3 reads TGTGCCAGCAGCGGGAAGGGTGGCTACACCTTC. Residues: CASSGKGGYTF. V usage is TRBV5-4 and J usage is TRBJ1-2; no clear D gene. This CDR3 contains 11 residues. Per the germline V gene, CDR1 is SGHNT and CDR2 is YYREEE (reference sequence). With 4 bases removed from V and 7 bases from J, the gap between germline ends came to 8 bases.

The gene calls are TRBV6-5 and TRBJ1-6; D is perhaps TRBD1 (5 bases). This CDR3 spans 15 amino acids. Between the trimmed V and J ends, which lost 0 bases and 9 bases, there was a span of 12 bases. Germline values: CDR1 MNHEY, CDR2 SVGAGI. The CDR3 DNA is TGTGCCAGCAGTTACTCGGGGCGCCTTGGTTCACCCCTCCACTTT. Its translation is CASSYSGRLGSPLHF.

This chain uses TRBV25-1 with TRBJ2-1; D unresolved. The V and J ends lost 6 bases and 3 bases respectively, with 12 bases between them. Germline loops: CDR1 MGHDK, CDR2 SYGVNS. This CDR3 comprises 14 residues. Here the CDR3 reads CASRQTEFYNEQFF. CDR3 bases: TGTGCCAGCAGACAAACAGAGTTCTACAATGAGCAGTTCTTC.

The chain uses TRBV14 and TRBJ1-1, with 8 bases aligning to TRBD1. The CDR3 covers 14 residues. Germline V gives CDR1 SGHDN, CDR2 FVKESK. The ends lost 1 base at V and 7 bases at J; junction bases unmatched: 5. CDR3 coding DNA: TGTGCCAGCAGCCAAGCTCCAGGGGGCAGTGAAGCTTTCTTT. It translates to CASSQAPGGSEAFF.

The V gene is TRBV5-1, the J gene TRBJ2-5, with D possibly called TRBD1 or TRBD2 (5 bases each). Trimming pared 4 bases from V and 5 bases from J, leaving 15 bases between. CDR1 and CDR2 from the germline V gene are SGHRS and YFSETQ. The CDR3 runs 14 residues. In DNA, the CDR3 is TGCGCCAGCAGCAAAGGGACCTTGAGCGAGACCCAGTACTTC. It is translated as CASSKGTLSETQYF.

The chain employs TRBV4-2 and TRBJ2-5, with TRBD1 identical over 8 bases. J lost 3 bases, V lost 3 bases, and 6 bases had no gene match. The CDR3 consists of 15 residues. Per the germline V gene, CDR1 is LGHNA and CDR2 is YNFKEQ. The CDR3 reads CASSQGPGQEETQYF. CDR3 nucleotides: TGTGCCAGCAGCCAGGGGCCGGGACAGGAAGAGACCCAGTACTTC.

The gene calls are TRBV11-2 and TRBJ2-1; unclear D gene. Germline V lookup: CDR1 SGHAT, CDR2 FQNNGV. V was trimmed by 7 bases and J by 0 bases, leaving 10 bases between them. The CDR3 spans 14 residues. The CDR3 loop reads CASTRLSSYNEQFF. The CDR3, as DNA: TGTGCCAGCACCCGACTCAGCTCCTACAATGAGCAGTTCTTC. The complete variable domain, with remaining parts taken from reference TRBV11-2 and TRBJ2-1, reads EAGVAQSPRYKIIEKRQSVAFWCNPISGHATLYWYQQILGQGPKLLIQFQNNGVVDDSQLPKDRFSAERLKGVDSTLKIQPAKLEDSAVYLCASTRLSSYNEQFFGPGTRLTVL.